The clone carrying this T cell receptor (beta chain) was detected many times. Its antigen remains unknown. The sample comes from a study of T cells in Graves' hyperthyroidism and ophthalmopathy. Germline V gives CDR1 SGHKS, CDR2 YYEKEE (reference sequence). The CDR3 has 17 amino acids. The V and J ends lost 0 bases and 1 base respectively, with 13 bases between them. Amplified regions were TCR beta CDR3 sequences from RNA transcripts. The TCR CDR3 was amplified in a first-round RT-PCR using the HTBI primer set. Each CDR3 protein gets one entry after TCRdb re-called the multiplex PCR reads with MiXCR. The sample lists around 450,000 distinct CDR3 sequences, around 14% seen once, with roughly 13% in the top ten. General study points: From stable hyperthyroidism, ophthalmopathy was set apart by a 13 V-J model.

The patients, who ranged from 18 to 65 in age, presented with newly diagnosed hyperthyroidism lasting under 2 months. Not enrolled were patients with uncontrolled infection, other autoimmune disease, pregnancy or lactation. More than 8.5 ml of fresh peripheral blood supplied the PBMCs. The source of this sequence is a young woman with Graves' hyperthyroidism. Source material: blood. This chain connects TRBV5-5 to TRBJ2-2; no clear D gene. The CDR3 region is CASSLGPSSGNTGELFF. CDR3 nucleotides: TGTGCCAGCAGCTTGGGACCATCGAGTGGGAACACCGGGGAGCTGTTTTTT. Using reference TRBV5-5 and TRBJ2-2 for the parts outside the CDR3, the full variable domain is DAGVTQSPTHLIKTRGQQVTLRCSPISGHKSVSWYQQVLGQGPQFIFQYYEKEERGRGNFPDRFSARQFPNYSSELNVNALLLGDSALYLCASSLGPSSGNTGELFFGEGSRLTVL.